Here is one T cell receptor beta chain with its context. The ends were cut back, 9 bases at V and 0 bases at J, with 15 bases in the middle. The germline V gene has CDR1 ENHRY and CDR2 SYGVKD. The CDR3 covers 14 residues. This sample is part of a study of blood T cell repertoires in COVID-19. About the study: Acute-phase and convalescent COVID-19 samples originated in the United States, Italy and Spain. PBMCs, B-cell-depleted T cells, or T cells were the source of the cDNA or gDNA that made up the material.

Repertoires were generated with immunoSEQ multiplex PCR, while TCRdb's copy carries only in-frame clones and drops some. Of about 440,000 clones listed, approximately 90% are singletons. The V gene is TRBV10-3, the J gene TRBJ2-7; TRBD2 might be the D (7 bases). The receptor's source is a woman between 18 and 30 years old with acute COVID-19. The sample taken for sequencing was PBMCs or T cells enriched from blood (not recorded which). CDR3 loop: CAIGRGGGSYEQYF. The CDR3 DNA reads TGTGCCATTGGTAGGGGAGGGGGCTCCTACGAGCAGTACTTC.